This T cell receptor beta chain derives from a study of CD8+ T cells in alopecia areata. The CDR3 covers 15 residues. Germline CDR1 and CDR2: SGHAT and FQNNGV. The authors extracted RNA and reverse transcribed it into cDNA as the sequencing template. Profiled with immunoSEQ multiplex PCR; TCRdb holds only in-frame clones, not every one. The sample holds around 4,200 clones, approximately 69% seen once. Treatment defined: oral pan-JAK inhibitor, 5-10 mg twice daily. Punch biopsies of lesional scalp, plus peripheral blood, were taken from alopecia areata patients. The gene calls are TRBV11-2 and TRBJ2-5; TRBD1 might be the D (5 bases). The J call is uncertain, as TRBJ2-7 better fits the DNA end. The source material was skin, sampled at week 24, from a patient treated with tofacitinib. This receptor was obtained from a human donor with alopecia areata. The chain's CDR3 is CASSLGQSPSYEQYF. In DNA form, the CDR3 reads TGTGCCAGCAGCTTAGGACAGAGCCCTTCCTACGAGCAGTACTTC.